Shown below are 9 T cell receptor beta chains from a single sample sequenced in a study of blood T cell repertoires in COVID-19. Measured with immunoSEQ multiplex PCR; TCRdb has only the in-frame clones, and not every one. The data contain roughly 300,000 clones, about 87% of them seen just once; the ten biggest clones take up 5.3%. The sample consisted of PBMCs or T cells enriched from blood (not recorded which). The receptors shown here come from a woman aged 25 to 39 who had recovered from COVID-19.

The DNA of the CDR3 is TGTGCCAGCAGTTATCGTGGACAGACATACACCGGGGAGCTGTTTTTT. It encodes CASSYRGQTYTGELFF. This chain joins TRBV6-5 and TRBJ2-2; TRBD1 is a possible D gene (6 bases). Germline V gene sequence: CDR1 MNHEY, CDR2 SVGAGI. This CDR3 region has 16 residues. Trimming removed 3 bases from V and 3 bases from J, with 14 bases in between.

The J gene is TRBJ1-2, the V gene TRBV4-3, with 10 bases aligning to TRBD1. Per germline, CDR1 LGHNA and CDR2 YSLEER. J lost 7 bases, V lost 0 bases, and 8 bases had no gene match. This CDR3 spans 16 amino acids. CDR3 protein: CASSQDLTGDRGGYTF. The CDR3 bases are TGCGCCAGCAGCCAAGATCTAACAGGGGACAGGGGTGGCTACACCTTC.

CDR3 nucleotide sequence: TGTGCCAGCAGCTTCATTTCCGGGACAGCTTACAATGAGCAGTTCTTC. This encodes CASSFISGTAYNEQFF. The chain joins TRBV7-9 to TRBJ2-1; 7 nucleotides line up with TRBD1. The V gene's germline CDR1 is SEHNR and CDR2 FQNEAQ (reference sequence). The V segment lost 3 bases and the J segment 4 bases; nucleotides outside the gene matches: 9. The CDR3 has 16 residues. Using reference TRBV7-9 and TRBJ2-1 for the parts outside the CDR3, the full variable domain is DTGVSQNPRHKITKRGQNVTFRCDPISEHNRLYWYRQTLGQGPEFLTYFQNEAQLEKSRLLSDRFSAERPKGSFSTLEIQRTEQGDSAMYLCASSFISGTAYNEQFFGPGTRLTVL.

The chain uses TRBV5-6 and TRBJ1-6, with 8 nucleotides matching TRBD1. The trim removed 4 bases at V and 11 bases at J, leaving 8 bases unmatched. The CDR3 sequence is 14 residues long. Germline CDR1 is SGHDT and CDR2 is YYEEEE. The chain's CDR3 is CASSGMTGATPLHF. The CDR3 bases are TGTGCCAGCAGCGGAATGACAGGGGCAACACCCCTCCACTTT.

Of note for this clone: Other DNA sequences within the sample encode an identical CDR3. The chain uses TRBV5-6 and TRBJ1-2, with D possibly being TRBD1 (6 bases). This CDR3 spans 12 amino acids. Germline CDR1 is SGHDT and CDR2 is YYEEEE. V was pared by 4 bases and J by 5 bases, with 9 bases between. CDR3 DNA: TGTGCCAGCAGCACAACAGGGTATGGCTACACCTTC. Amino acid sequence: CASSTTGYGYTF.

The chain joins TRBV5-4 to TRBJ2-6; no clear D gene. This CDR3 region has 17 residues. Trimming took off 3 bases at V and 0 bases at J, with 13 bases between the two ends. Germline CDR1 is SGHNT and CDR2 is YYREEE (reference sequence). The CDR3 spells CASSSGDRYSGANVLTF. In DNA form, the CDR3 reads TGTGCCAGCAGCTCAGGTGATCGGTACTCTGGGGCCAACGTCCTGACTTTC. Complete variable domain (other parts from reference TRBV5-4 and TRBJ2-6): ETGVTQSPTHLIKTRGQQVTLRCSSQSGHNTVSWYQQALGQGPQFIFQYYREEENGRGNFPPRFSGLQFPNYSSELNVNALELDDSALYLCASSSGDRYSGANVLTFGAGSRLTVL.

This clone was observed once. The chain is built from TRBV30 and TRBJ1-1; TRBD1 matches 7 bases. Germline trimming cut 2 bases from V and 1 base from J; bases unmatched to any gene: 4. Germline CDR1 reads GTSNPN; CDR2 reads SVGIG (reference sequence). CDR3 size: 14 residues. CDR3 DNA sequence: TGTGCCTGGAGTAGGGACAGATGGAACACTGAAGCTTTCTTT. This codes for CAWSRDRWNTEAFF.

The chain links TRBV7-9 to TRBJ1-2, with 7 bases identical to TRBD1. The CDR3 has 11 amino acids. Germline V gene sequence: CDR1 SEHNR, CDR2 FQNEAQ (reference sequence). The V segment lost 7 bases and the J segment 8 bases; nucleotides outside the gene matches: 4. Written as DNA, the CDR3 is TGTGCCAGCACTCCAGGGGGAGGCTACACCTTC. It translates to CASTPGGGYTF.

The chain uses TRBV13 and TRBJ1-2; a possible D gene is TRBD1 (6 bases). V was pared by 5 bases and J by 4 bases, with 17 bases between. The CDR3 is 15 residues long. Germline CDR1 is PRHDT and CDR2 is FYEKMQ (reference sequence). This CDR3 is CASSTGQEFLYGYTF. The CDR3 region has the DNA TGTGCCAGCAGCACGGGACAAGAGTTCCTCTATGGCTACACCTTC. Full variable domain (rest looked up from reference TRBV13 and TRBJ1-2): AAGVIQSPRHLIKEKRETATLKCYPIPRHDTVYWYQQGPGQDPQFLISFYEKMQSDKGSIPDRFSAQQFSDYHSELNMSSLELGDSALYFCASSTGQEFLYGYTFGSGTRLTVV.